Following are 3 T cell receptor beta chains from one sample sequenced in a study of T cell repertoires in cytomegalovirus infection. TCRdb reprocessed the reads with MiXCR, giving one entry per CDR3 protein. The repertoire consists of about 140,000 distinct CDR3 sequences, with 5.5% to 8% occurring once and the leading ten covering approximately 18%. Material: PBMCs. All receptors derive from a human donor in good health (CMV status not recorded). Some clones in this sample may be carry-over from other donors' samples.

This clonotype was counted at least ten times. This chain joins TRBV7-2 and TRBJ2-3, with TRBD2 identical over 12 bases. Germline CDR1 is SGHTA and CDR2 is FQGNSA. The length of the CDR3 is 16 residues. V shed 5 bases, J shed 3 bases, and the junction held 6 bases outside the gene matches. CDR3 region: CASSPSTSGGTDTQYF. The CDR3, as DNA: TGTGCCAGCAGCCCCTCGACTAGCGGGGGAACAGATACGCAGTATTTT.

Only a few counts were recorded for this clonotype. The DNA of the CDR3 is TGCAGCGTTGACGGACTAGCGACCGGCACAGATACGCAGTATTTT. This encodes CSVDGLATGTDTQYF. The gene calls are TRBV29-1 and TRBJ2-3, with 9 bases identical to TRBD2. J lost 1 base, V lost 3 bases, and 5 bases had no gene match. The CDR3 runs 15 residues. From germline, CDR1 is SQVTM and CDR2 ANQGSEA.

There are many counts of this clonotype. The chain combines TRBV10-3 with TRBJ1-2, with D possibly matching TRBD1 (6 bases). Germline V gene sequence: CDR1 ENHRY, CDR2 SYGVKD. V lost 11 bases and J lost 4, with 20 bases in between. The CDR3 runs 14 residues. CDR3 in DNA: TGTGCCGCGCAGGCCGGGCAGGGGTTCTATGGCTACACCTTC. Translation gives CAAQAGQGFYGYTF.